This T cell receptor (beta chain) was found in a study of control samples from healthy donors and cancer patients. From germline, CDR1 is LGHDT and CDR2 YNNKEL (reference sequence). The CDR3 length is 14 residues. Trimming removed 3 bases at V and 4 bases at J, with 13 bases between. Profiled with immunoSEQ multiplex PCR; TCRdb holds only in-frame clones, not every one. The repertoire has 170,000 or so clones, 85% to 95% of them found once; the top ten carry approximately 1.4%. The TCR sequence derives from a woman under 30 in good health. Input material: blood. The chain uses TRBV3-1 (or the pseudogene TRBV3-2) and TRBJ2-7; D may be TRBD1 (5 bases). This CDR3 reads CASSHLDRNYEQYF. DNA for the CDR3: TGTGCCAGCAGCCACTTAGACAGAAATTACGAGCAGTACTTC.